This T cell receptor (beta chain) was identified during a study of shared T cell receptors in the human thymus. Sequencing was performed with immunoSEQ multiplex PCR; in TCRdb, only in-frame clones are kept and a portion is missing. The sample includes about 660,000 clones, around 87% seen only once; the top ten take more than 0.009%. V was clipped by 0 bases and J by 7 bases, with 15 bases between them. From germline, CDR1 is SGHDN and CDR2 FVKESK. The CDR3 spans 15 residues. In addition, the sample was reused for a study of human thymus T cells. Turning to that study: The thymus was resected at corrective cardiac surgery. Biased V and J segment usage appeared in thymus and peripheral blood. As related research reported, thymic repertoires overlapped highly among unrelated individuals.

The rearrangement links TRBV14 to TRBJ1-2, with unresolved D. The sequencing input was thymocytes. The sequence derives from a boy under two years old with a congenital heart defect. The CDR3 nucleotides read TGTGCCAGCAGCCAAGAACAGACACCCTCTGGTGGCTACACCTTC. It encodes CASSQEQTPSGGYTF.